The 32 T cell receptor beta chains listed next were all sequenced from one sample in a study of blood T cell repertoires in COVID-19. Using immunoSEQ multiplex PCR, the repertoire was profiled, and TCRdb retains in-frame clones only, with some absent. Of about 130,000 clones listed, 70% to 90% are singletons. The sequenced sample was peripheral blood. These receptors originate from a woman aged 50 to 60 who had recovered from COVID-19.

The J gene is TRBJ1-2, the V gene TRBV4-3; 7 nucleotides agree with TRBD1. The CDR3 has 21 amino acids. Germline V gives CDR1 LGHNA, CDR2 YSLEER. After removal of 2 bases from V and 0 bases from J, the junction contained 21 bases not matched to a gene. The CDR3 loop reads CASSQLRLTGTVELANYGYTF. The CDR3 coding sequence is TGCGCCAGCAGCCAATTGCGACTAACGGGGACAGTAGAGTTAGCTAACTATGGCTACACCTTC.

The table lists this clone with a count of one. The chain couples TRBV7-3 to TRBJ2-2, with TRBD2 as a possible D gene (5 bases). The CDR3 covers 14 residues. Germline CDR1 reads SGHTA; CDR2 reads FQGTGA. V dropped 4 bases and J dropped 5 bases, with 11 bases sitting between them. The CDR3, as DNA: TGTGCCAGCAGCTACGGAGGTTTAACCGGGGAGCTGTTTTTT. Amino acids: CASSYGGLTGELFF.

The chain links TRBV4-2 to TRBJ1-6, with TRBD1 as a possible D gene (5 bases). This CDR3 spans 17 amino acids. The germline gives CDR1 LGHNA, CDR2 YNFKEQ. V lost 1 base to trimming and J lost 1 base, with 11 bases between them. The CDR3 coding sequence is TGTGCCAGCAGCCAAGCTTTTGGGGGGTCCTATAATTCACCCCTCCACTTT. Translating gives CASSQAFGGSYNSPLHF.

The chain has TRBV18 and TRBJ2-5; D possibly corresponds to TRBD1 (6 bases). V shed 4 bases and J shed 2 bases, with 14 bases lying between them. The CDR3 is 15 amino acids. Germline V CDR1 and CDR2: KGHSH, LQKENI. The DNA of the CDR3 is TGTGCCAGCTCACATAGGCAGGGGCTTCAAGAGACCCAGTACTTC. Encoded protein: CASSHRQGLQETQYF. Variable domain in full (rest from reference TRBV18 and TRBJ2-5): NAGVMQNPRHLVRRRGQEARLRCSPMKGHSHVYWYRQLPEEGLKFMVYLQKENIIDESGMPKERFSAEFPKEGPSILRIQQVVRGDSAAYFCASSHRQGLQETQYFGPGTRLLVL.

The gene calls are TRBV6-5 and TRBJ2-3, with 8 bases fitting TRBD2. The CDR3 spans 15 residues. CDR1 is MNHEY, CDR2 SVGAGI, per germline. J gave up 5 bases and V 11 bases, and 15 bases lay outside the gene matches. The CDR3 DNA reads TGTGCCGCAAGGGGGGACGGGGGGGCTGGAGATACGCAGTATTTT. Its protein is CAARGDGGAGDTQYF.

V is TRBV7-2 and J is TRBJ2-5, with 7 bases identical to TRBD1. This CDR3 comprises 14 residues. CDR1 is SGHTA and CDR2 is FQGNSA in the germline V gene. The junction had 2 bases not matched to a gene; V was cut back by 2 bases and J by 2 bases. As DNA, the CDR3 is TGTGCCAGCAGCTTACGGACAGGTCAAGAGACCCAGTACTTC. Translated, it gives CASSLRTGQETQYF.

In its sample, this clone was seen a few times. V is TRBV3-1 (or the pseudogene TRBV3-2) and J is TRBJ2-2; 8 bases agree with TRBD2. From germline, CDR1 is LGHDT and CDR2 YNNKEL (reference sequence). The V gene end was trimmed by 2 bases and the J gene end by 2 bases; junction bases not matched to a gene: 4. This CDR3 is built from 16 residues. This CDR3 is CASSQFLAGNTGELFF. The CDR3 DNA reads TGTGCCAGCAGCCAATTCCTAGCGGGTAACACCGGGGAGCTGTTTTTT.

This chain joins TRBV30 and TRBJ1-2; 9 nucleotides agree with TRBD1. V lost 1 base and J lost 8; bases outside the gene matches: 5. Germline V gene sequence: CDR1 GTSNPN, CDR2 SVGIG (reference sequence). This CDR3 is built from 13 residues. DNA of the CDR3: TGTGCCTGGAGTGCCGGGACAGGGCAAGGCTACACCTTC. As protein: CAWSAGTGQGYTF.

The chain joins TRBV6-5 to TRBJ1-2, with 10 bases aligning to TRBD1. The CDR3 extends over 12 amino acids. Germline V lookup: CDR1 MNHEY, CDR2 SVGAGI. J was trimmed by 5 bases and V by 8 bases; bases with no gene match: 2. DNA for the CDR3: TGTGCCAGCGCGGACAGGGGGTATGGCTACACCTTC. Amino acids: CASADRGYGYTF.

The chain employs TRBV27 and TRBJ2-3, with 8 bases identical to TRBD1. J gave up 9 bases and V 8 bases, and 10 bases lay outside the gene matches. This CDR3 region has 13 residues. Per germline, CDR1 MNHEY and CDR2 SMNVEV (reference sequence). DNA of the CDR3: TGTGCCAGCCGCGTTACAGGGGGGCAGACGCAGTATTTT. The encoded protein is CASRVTGGQTQYF.

This clone has more than one count but fewer than ten. The genes are TRBV10-1 and TRBJ2-7, with 12 bases that match TRBD2. The CDR3 loop spans 16 amino acids. Germline lookup yields CDR1 WNHNN and CDR2 SYGVQD (reference sequence). V lost 5 bases, J lost 1 base, and 6 bases stayed unmatched. CDR3 sequence reads: CASSQNGLAGSYEQYF. In nucleotides, the CDR3 is TGCGCCAGCAGTCAGAACGGACTAGCGGGGTCCTACGAGCAGTACTTC.

CDR3 in DNA: TGTGCCAGCAGCTTAGGATGGCAGGTGGCCACTAATGAAAAACTGTTTTTT. It codes for CASSLGWQVATNEKLFF. The rearrangement uses TRBV7-6 and TRBJ1-4; D unresolved. Germline loops: CDR1 SGHVS, CDR2 FNYEAQ. The length of the CDR3 is 17 residues. Deletions cut 1 base from V and 2 bases from J, with 14 bases between.

The chain uses TRBV7-8 and TRBJ1-2; the D gene is possibly TRBD1 (6 bases). CDR1 is SGHVS and CDR2 is FQNEAQ in the germline V gene. The CDR3 runs to 14 residues. The V end lost 3 bases, the J end lost 4 bases, and 12 bases lay between the germline ends. The CDR3 DNA is TGTGCCAGCAGCTTCGGGGGGCTAGGCTATGGCTACACCTTC. It encodes CASSFGGLGYGYTF.

V usage is TRBV6-6 and J usage is TRBJ1-6, with D perhaps matching TRBD1 (5 bases). Trimming stripped 10 bases from V and 6 bases from J, with 13 bases between. The CDR3 sequence is 13 residues long. Germline CDR1 reads MNHNY; CDR2 reads SVGAGI (reference sequence). As DNA, the CDR3 is TGTGCCACTCGGGGGGTTCTTAATTCACCCCTCCACTTT. It codes for CATRGVLNSPLHF.

The V and J genes are TRBV6-5 and TRBJ1-3, with TRBD1 identical over 8 bases. V trimming: 5 bases; J trimming: 2 bases; junction bases outside the gene matches: 5. The CDR3 is 15 amino acids. CDR1 is MNHEY, CDR2 SVGAGI, per germline. Written as DNA, the CDR3 is TGTGCCAGCAGTCCAGACAGGGGCGCTGGAAACACCATATATTTT. As protein: CASSPDRGAGNTIYF.

The chain links TRBV2 to TRBJ2-7, with a tentative D call TRBD1 (5 bases). Trimming removed 4 bases from V and 5 bases from J, with 15 bases in between. In germline, CDR1 is SNHLY, CDR2 FYNNEI. The CDR3 has 14 residues. CDR3 DNA: TGTGCCAGCAGTGGCGGCAGGGTCGGAAACGAGCAGTACTTC. Amino acid sequence: CASSGGRVGNEQYF.

V and J are TRBV7-8 and TRBJ2-3; 10 bases line up with TRBD2. The CDR3 loop spans 16 amino acids. Trimming took 1 base from V and 5 from J; bases not matched to a gene: 6. In germline, CDR1 is SGHVS, CDR2 FQNEAQ. This CDR3 reads CASSLVPAGGRDTQYF. The CDR3 nucleotides read TGTGCCAGCAGCTTAGTACCAGCGGGAGGGCGAGATACGCAGTATTTT.

This chain uses TRBV12-3 or TRBV12-4 with TRBJ1-2; D might be TRBD1 (5 bases). The CDR3 contains 13 residues. The germline V and J ends were trimmed by 3 bases and 7 bases, with 12 bases remaining between them. The CDR3 loop is CASSFGGAGGYTF. The CDR3 nucleotides are TGTGCCAGCAGTTTCGGTGGGGCCGGTGGCTACACCTTC.

This sequence joins TRBV5-1 and TRBJ1-2; TRBD1 is a possible D gene (5 bases). CDR3 length equals 13 residues. V lost 1 base, J lost 3 bases, and 7 bases lay in between. Looked up from germline, CDR1 is SGHRS and CDR2 is YFSETQ. This CDR3 is CASSLRGDYGYTF. The DNA for the CDR3 is TGCGCCAGCAGCTTGAGGGGTGACTATGGCTACACCTTC.

This clone came up once. V is TRBV6-2 or TRBV6-3 and J is TRBJ2-7, with 7 bases aligning to TRBD1. Trimming removed 4 bases from V and 2 bases from J; junction bases left unmatched: 11. This CDR3 has 16 amino acids. In germline, CDR1 is MNHEY, CDR2 SVGEGT. CDR3 sequence: CASSFNSRDSPYEQYF. The CDR3 DNA reads as TGTGCCAGCAGTTTTAACTCCCGGGACAGCCCCTACGAGCAGTACTTC.

This clone was seen once. This rearrangement joins TRBV5-1 to TRBJ2-1, with TRBD2 matching over 14 bases. Germline trimming cut 4 bases from V and 0 bases from J; bases unmatched to any gene: 3. Per germline, CDR1 SGHRS and CDR2 YFSETQ. CDR3 length equals 17 residues. CDR3 residues: CASSAGTSGSSYNEQFF. The CDR3 coding sequence is TGCGCCAGCAGCGCCGGGACTAGCGGGAGCTCCTACAATGAGCAGTTCTTC.

The chain links TRBV24-1 to TRBJ2-1; 9 bases are a match to TRBD2. The CDR3 runs 17 residues. Looked up from germline, CDR1 is KGHDR and CDR2 is SFDVKD. V shed 10 bases, J shed 7 bases, and the junction held 19 bases outside the gene matches. Here the CDR3 reads CATLAGLRNYVSNEQFF. Here the CDR3 DNA reads TGTGCCACACTAGCGGGCCTGAGAAATTATGTGTCGAATGAGCAGTTCTTC.

The J gene is TRBJ2-1, the V gene TRBV19, with 8 bases aligning to TRBD2. The V gene end was trimmed by 7 bases and the J gene end by 4 bases; junction bases not matched to a gene: 9. The CDR3 has 15 residues. Looked up from germline, CDR1 is LNHDA and CDR2 is SQIVND (reference sequence). CDR3 DNA sequence: TGTGCCAGTAACGCCGGGGGGGCCGTATACAATGAGCAGTTCTTC. Amino acids: CASNAGGAVYNEQFF.

The V and J genes are TRBV5-6 and TRBJ2-1; 11 nucleotides align to TRBD2. The CDR3 runs 16 residues. CDR1 and CDR2 from the germline V gene are SGHDT and YYEEEE. J was trimmed by 6 bases and V by 2 bases; bases with no gene match: 7. The CDR3 bases are TGTGCCAGCAGCTTTTATAGCGGGAGGGCCAGCAATGAGCAGTTCTTC. This codes for CASSFYSGRASNEQFF.

The gene calls are TRBV14 and TRBJ2-2, with 8 nucleotides matching TRBD1. With 6 bases clipped from V and 7 bases from J, the junction kept 7 bases outside the gene matches. Germline assignment: CDR1 SGHDN and CDR2 FVKESK. The length of the CDR3 is 14 residues. The CDR3 nucleotides are TGTGCCAGCAGGGTGGACAGGGCAAACGGGGAGCTGTTTTTT. This codes for CASRVDRANGELFF.

The chain joins TRBV6-6 to TRBJ2-2; 7 nucleotides line up with TRBD2. The CDR3 totals 15 residues. Germline CDR1 and CDR2: MNHNY and SVGAGI (reference sequence). The junction had 8 bases not matched to a gene; V was cut back by 10 bases and J by 0 bases. The CDR3 spells CAIPSGYSNTGELFF. CDR3 DNA: TGTGCCATTCCTAGCGGCTACTCGAACACCGGGGAGCTGTTTTTT.

This clone appeared a few times. The chain recombines TRBV30 with TRBJ1-5, with 10 bases that match TRBD1. V was clipped by 3 bases and J by 5 bases; unmatched bases: 13. The CDR3 covers 17 residues. CDR1 GTSNPN and CDR2 SVGIG come from the germline V gene (reference sequence). The CDR3 coding sequence is TGTGCCTGGAGACTCAGCTCCGGGACAGGGGATCATCAGCCCCAGCATTTT. This encodes CAWRLSSGTGDHQPQHF.

The chain uses TRBV30 and TRBJ1-1; TRBD1 agrees at 7 bases. Germline V gives CDR1 GTSNPN, CDR2 SVGIG (reference sequence). The V gene end was trimmed by 2 bases and the J gene end by 3 bases; junction bases not matched to a gene: 9. The CDR3 consists of 15 residues. The CDR3 loop reads CAWSPRTGWDTEAFF. In DNA, the CDR3 is TGTGCCTGGAGTCCAAGGACAGGATGGGACACTGAAGCTTTCTTT.

Here the CDR3 DNA reads TGTGCCAGCAGCTTTTCACGGGACAGAAGCTTCAGTAACTATGGCTACACCTTC. Encoded protein: CASSFSRDRSFSNYGYTF. The rearrangement joins TRBV7-9 to TRBJ1-2; TRBD1 matches 7 bases. With 3 bases clipped from V and 1 base from J, the junction kept 14 bases outside the gene matches. CDR3 length equals 18 residues. Germline V gene lookup returns CDR1 SEHNR and CDR2 FQNEAQ (reference sequence).

V and J are TRBV5-1 and TRBJ1-1; D perhaps matches TRBD1 (6 bases). This CDR3 is built from 16 residues. The germline V and J ends were trimmed by 0 bases and 10 bases, with 22 bases remaining between them. Germline V gene data show CDR1 as SGHRS and CDR2 as YFSETQ. The CDR3 loop reads CASSLGFSAGAMGAFF. For the CDR3, the DNA is TGCGCCAGCAGCTTGGGGTTCTCGGCGGGGGCGATGGGAGCTTTCTTT.

A few counts support this clone. At one end the junction does not follow the germline gene, possibly because of a read error. This chain uses TRBV5-5 with TRBJ1-1, with no clear D. This CDR3 spans 14 amino acids. The germline V gene has CDR1 SGHKS and CDR2 YYEKEE (reference sequence). CDR3 sequence reads: CASSLTLGGRESLF. CDR3 DNA sequence: TGTGCCAGCAGCTTGACCCTCGGTGGGAGGGAAAGTCTCTTT.

V is TRBV5-1 and J is TRBJ2-7; tentatively, D is TRBD2 (6 bases). CDR3 length: 16 amino acids. The V and J ends lost 4 bases and 0 bases respectively, with 17 bases between them. Germline-derived CDR1 and CDR2 are SGHRS and YFSETQ. The CDR3 here is CASSPRGVRLSYEQYF. The CDR3 DNA follows: TGCGCCAGCAGCCCGCGCGGGGTACGCCTCTCCTACGAGCAGTACTTC.